The 12 T cell receptor beta chains below all came from one sample that was sequenced in a study of blood T cell repertoires in COVID-19. The table came from immunoSEQ multiplex PCR; TCRdb's copy has only in-frame clones and leaves some out. Seen here are over 35,000 clones, around 80% observed once, and the top ten hold approximately 32%. The sequencing sample was made of peripheral blood. These receptor sequences come from a man aged 55 to 70 with acute or convalescent COVID-19.

This chain uses TRBV11-3 with TRBJ2-3; 9 positions agree with TRBD2. CDR3 length: 14 residues. The trim removed 8 bases at V and 4 bases at J, leaving 7 bases unmatched. CDR1 is SGHNT, CDR2 YENEEA, per germline. The CDR3 protein is CASQAREGSDTQYF. DNA of the CDR3: TGTGCCAGCCAGGCGCGGGAGGGGTCAGATACGCAGTATTTT.

The DNA of the CDR3 is TGTGCCAGCAGTTACAACGGGGGGCTGGCTAATGAAAAACTGTTTTTT. This codes for CASSYNGGLANEKLFF. V usage is TRBV6-5 and J usage is TRBJ1-4, with D maybe TRBD1 (6 bases). The CDR3 is 16 amino acids. V was pared by 2 bases and J by 3 bases, with 13 bases between. Germline CDR1 MNHEY, CDR2 SVGAGI.

This clone was picked up a small number of times. The rearrangement uses TRBV7-8 and TRBJ2-1, with D maybe TRBD2 (5 bases). V shed 0 bases and J shed 0 bases, with 12 bases lying between them. CDR1 and CDR2 (germline): SGHVS, FQNEAQ. This CDR3 region has 17 residues. The CDR3 coding sequence is TGTGCCAGCAGCTTAGCTTTGGCGGGCAGCTCCTACAATGAGCAGTTCTTC. It translates to CASSLALAGSSYNEQFF.

The J gene is TRBJ2-4, the V gene TRBV7-9; D remains ambiguous. The germline CDR1 and CDR2 sequences are SEHNR and FQNEAQ (reference sequence). Trimming removed 1 base from V and 1 base from J, with 8 bases in between. The CDR3 spans 15 residues. The CDR3 DNA follows: TGTGCCAGCAGCTTAGGCGCCGGGGCCAAAAACATTCAGTACTTC. Translation gives CASSLGAGAKNIQYF.

The chain has TRBV3-1 (or the pseudogene TRBV3-2) and TRBJ1-5; tentative D call: TRBD1 (6 bases). The V end was cut by 1 base, the J end by 4 bases, with 11 bases between. Germline lookup yields CDR1 LGHDT and CDR2 YNNKEL (reference sequence). The CDR3 consists of 15 residues. DNA of the CDR3: TGTGCCAGCAGCCAAGGCGGGGGCGGGAATCAGCCCCAGCATTTT. Translation: CASSQGGGGNQPQHF.

The chain couples TRBV4-3 to TRBJ1-3; the D is unclear. V lost 2 bases to trimming and J lost 4 bases, with 6 bases between them. CDR1 LGHNA and CDR2 YSLEER come from the germline V gene. This CDR3 is 13 amino acids long. CDR3 amino acids: CASSQTRGNTIYF. The CDR3 bases are TGCGCCAGCAGCCAAACCAGGGGAAACACCATATATTTT.

V and J are TRBV2 and TRBJ2-7; D is perhaps TRBD2 (5 bases). V dropped 4 bases and J dropped 2 bases, with 9 bases sitting between them. The CDR3 is made up of 13 amino acids. Germline-derived CDR1 and CDR2 are SNHLY and FYNNEI. The CDR3, as DNA: TGTGCCAGCAGTGTAAGTAGCGCCTACGAGCAGTACTTC. It is translated as CASSVSSAYEQYF.

This clone was detected only once. The CDR3 loop reads CASSESGLGTSGGETQYF. Here the CDR3 DNA reads TGCGCCAGCAGTGAGTCCGGACTAGGAACCTCCGGGGGGGAGACCCAGTACTTC. The rearrangement uses TRBV10-1 and TRBJ2-5; 7 nucleotides agree with TRBD2. The germline CDR1 and CDR2 sequences are WNHNN and SYGVQD (reference sequence). V trimming: 0 bases; J trimming: 5 bases; junction bases outside the gene matches: 15. There are 18 residues in the CDR3.

The rearrangement links TRBV14 to TRBJ2-1, with D perhaps matching TRBD2 (5 bases). Trimming took off 1 base at V and 5 bases at J, with 9 bases between the two ends. The CDR3 contains 14 residues. Germline V gene lookup returns CDR1 SGHDN and CDR2 FVKESK. The CDR3 spells CASSQAPGNNEQFF. The CDR3 DNA reads TGTGCCAGCAGCCAAGCTCCGGGGAACAATGAGCAGTTCTTC.

The gene calls are TRBV7-2 and TRBJ2-1, with TRBD2 matching 9 bases. Germline V CDR1 and CDR2: SGHTA, FQGNSA. The V gene end was trimmed by 11 bases and the J gene end by 9 bases; junction bases not matched to a gene: 8. This CDR3 is built from 12 residues. CDR3 amino acids: CAAVAGASEQFF. CDR3 coding DNA: TGTGCCGCCGTAGCGGGAGCTAGTGAGCAGTTCTTC.

This rearrangement joins TRBV11-3 to TRBJ2-7; TRBD2 matches at 14 bases. This CDR3 comprises 18 residues. Germline V gene sequence: CDR1 SGHNT, CDR2 YENEEA. V lost 5 bases to trimming and J lost 5 bases; unmatched junction nucleotides: 14. In DNA form, the CDR3 reads TGTGCCAGCAGCCATGGACTAGCGGGAGGCGGGTTTAGTAACGAGCAGTACTTC. This gives the protein CASSHGLAGGGFSNEQYF. Variable domain in full (rest from reference TRBV11-3 and TRBJ2-7): EAGVVQSPRYKIIEKKQPVAFWCNPISGHNTLYWYLQNLGQGPELLIRYENEEAVDDSQLPKDRFSAERLKGVDSTLKIQPAELGDSAVYLCASSHGLAGGGFSNEQYFGPGTRLTVT.

V and J are TRBV5-4 and TRBJ1-2; D unclear. Germline V gene data show CDR1 as SGHNT and CDR2 as YYREEE (reference sequence). Trimming removed 6 bases from V and 4 bases from J, with 13 bases in between. This CDR3 region has 13 residues. The CDR3 spells CASNLGGTYGYTF. The CDR3 DNA reads as TGTGCCAGCAACCTCGGAGGCACCTATGGCTACACCTTC.